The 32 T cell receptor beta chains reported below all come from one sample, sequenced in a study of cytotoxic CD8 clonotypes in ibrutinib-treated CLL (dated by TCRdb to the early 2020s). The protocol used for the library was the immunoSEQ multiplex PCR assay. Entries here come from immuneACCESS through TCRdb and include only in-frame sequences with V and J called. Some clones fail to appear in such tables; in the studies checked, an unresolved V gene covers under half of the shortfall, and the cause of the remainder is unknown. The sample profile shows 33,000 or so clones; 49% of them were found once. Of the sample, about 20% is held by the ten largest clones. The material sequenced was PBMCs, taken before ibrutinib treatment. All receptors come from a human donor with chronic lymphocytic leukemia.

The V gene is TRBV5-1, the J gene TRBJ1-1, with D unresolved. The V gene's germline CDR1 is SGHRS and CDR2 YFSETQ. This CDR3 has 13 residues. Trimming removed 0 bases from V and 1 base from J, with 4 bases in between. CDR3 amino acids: CASSLAENTEAFF. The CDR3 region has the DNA TGCGCCAGCAGCTTGGCTGAGAACACTGAAGCTTTCTTT. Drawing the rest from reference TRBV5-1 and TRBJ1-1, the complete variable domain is KAGVTQTPRYLIKTRGQQVTLSCSPISGHRSVSWYQQTPGQGLQFLFEYFSETQRNKGNFPGRFSGRQFSNSRSEMNVSTLELGDSALYLCASSLAENTEAFFGQGTRLTVV.

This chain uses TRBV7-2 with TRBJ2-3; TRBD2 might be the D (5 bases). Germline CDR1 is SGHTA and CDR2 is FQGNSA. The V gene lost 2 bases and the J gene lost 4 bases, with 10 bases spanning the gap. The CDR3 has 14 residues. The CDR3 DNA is TGTGCCAGCAGCTTAATAGCGTCCTCAGATACGCAGTATTTT. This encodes CASSLIASSDTQYF.

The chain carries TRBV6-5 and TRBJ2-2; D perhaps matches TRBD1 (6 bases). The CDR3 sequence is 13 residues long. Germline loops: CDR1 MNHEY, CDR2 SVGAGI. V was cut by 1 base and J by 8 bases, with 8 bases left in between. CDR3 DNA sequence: TGTGCCAGCAGTTACTGGGGGACAGGGGAGCTGTTTTTT. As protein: CASSYWGTGELFF.

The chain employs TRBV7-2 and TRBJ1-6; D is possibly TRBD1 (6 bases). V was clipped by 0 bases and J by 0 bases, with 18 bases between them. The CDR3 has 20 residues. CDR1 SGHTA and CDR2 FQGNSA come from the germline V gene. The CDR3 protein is CASSLAGGYRESSYNSPLHF. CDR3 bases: TGTGCCAGCAGCTTAGCTGGGGGTTACAGGGAAAGCTCCTATAATTCACCCCTCCACTTT.

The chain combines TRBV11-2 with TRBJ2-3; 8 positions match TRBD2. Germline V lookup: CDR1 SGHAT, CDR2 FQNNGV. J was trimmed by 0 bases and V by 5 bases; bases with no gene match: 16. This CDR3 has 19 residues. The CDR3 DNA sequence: TGTGCCAGCAGCCTCCGAGGAAATGCGGGGGGTGCTAGCACAGATACGCAGTATTTT. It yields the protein CASSLRGNAGGASTDTQYF.

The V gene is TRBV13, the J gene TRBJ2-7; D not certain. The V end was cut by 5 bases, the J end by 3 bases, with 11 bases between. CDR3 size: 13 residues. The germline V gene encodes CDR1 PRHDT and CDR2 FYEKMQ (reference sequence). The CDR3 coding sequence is TGTGCCAGCAGCAAAAAAAACAGCTACGAGCAGTACTTC. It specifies CASSKKNSYEQYF.

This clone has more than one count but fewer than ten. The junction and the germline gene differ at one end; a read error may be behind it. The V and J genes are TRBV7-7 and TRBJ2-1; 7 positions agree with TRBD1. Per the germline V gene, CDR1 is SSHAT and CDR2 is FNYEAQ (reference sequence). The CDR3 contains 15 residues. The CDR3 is CASSPDRVDYNEQFF. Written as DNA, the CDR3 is TGTGCTAGCAGCCCCGACAGGGTCGACTACAATGAGCAGTTCTTC. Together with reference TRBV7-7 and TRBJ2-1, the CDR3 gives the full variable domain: GAGVSQSPRYKVTKRGQDVTLRCDPISSHATLYWYQQALGQGPEFLTYFNYEAQPDKSGLPSDRFSAERPEGSISTLTIQRTEQRDSAMYRCASSPDRVDYNEQFFGPGTRLTVL.

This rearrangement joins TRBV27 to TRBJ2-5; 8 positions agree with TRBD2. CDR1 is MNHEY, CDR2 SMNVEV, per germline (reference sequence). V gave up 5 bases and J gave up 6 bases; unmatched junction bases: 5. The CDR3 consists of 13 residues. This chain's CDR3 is CASSQSGGQTQYF. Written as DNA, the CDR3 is TGTGCCAGCAGTCAAAGCGGGGGACAGACCCAGTACTTC.

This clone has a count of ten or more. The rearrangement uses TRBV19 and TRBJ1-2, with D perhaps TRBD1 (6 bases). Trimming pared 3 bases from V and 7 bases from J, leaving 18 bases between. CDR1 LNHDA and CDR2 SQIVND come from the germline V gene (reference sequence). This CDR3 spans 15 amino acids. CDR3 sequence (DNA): TGTGCCAGTAGTATGTCCTTTGTAGGGGGGTCTGGCTACACCTTC. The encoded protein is CASSMSFVGGSGYTF.

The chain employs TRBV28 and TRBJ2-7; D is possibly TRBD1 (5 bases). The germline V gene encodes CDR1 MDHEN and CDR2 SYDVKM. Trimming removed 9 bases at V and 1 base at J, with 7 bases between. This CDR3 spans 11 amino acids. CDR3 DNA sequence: TGTGCCAGTACAGGTTCCTACGAGCAGTACTTC. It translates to CASTGSYEQYF.

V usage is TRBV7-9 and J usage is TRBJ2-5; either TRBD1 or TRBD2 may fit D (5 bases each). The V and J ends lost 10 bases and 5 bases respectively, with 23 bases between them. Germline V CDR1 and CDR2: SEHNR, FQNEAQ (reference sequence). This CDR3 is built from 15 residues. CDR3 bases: TGTGCCATCACACCCCAGCTCTGGGGGTCGGAGACCCAGTACTTC. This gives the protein CAITPQLWGSETQYF.

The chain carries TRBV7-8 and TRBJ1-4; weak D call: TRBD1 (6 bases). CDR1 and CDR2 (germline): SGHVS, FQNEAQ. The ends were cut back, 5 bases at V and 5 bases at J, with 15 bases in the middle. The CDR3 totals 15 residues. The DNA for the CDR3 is TGTGCCAGCAGCATGCCGGGGGGCGCGAATGAAAAACTGTTTTTT. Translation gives CASSMPGGANEKLFF.

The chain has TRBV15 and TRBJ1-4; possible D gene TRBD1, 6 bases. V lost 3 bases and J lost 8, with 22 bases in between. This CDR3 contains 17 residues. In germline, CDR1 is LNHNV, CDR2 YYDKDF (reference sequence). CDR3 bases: TGTGCCACCAGCAGGGGCTGGGACACACTAAAAGGAGAAAAACTGTTTTTT. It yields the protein CATSRGWDTLKGEKLFF.

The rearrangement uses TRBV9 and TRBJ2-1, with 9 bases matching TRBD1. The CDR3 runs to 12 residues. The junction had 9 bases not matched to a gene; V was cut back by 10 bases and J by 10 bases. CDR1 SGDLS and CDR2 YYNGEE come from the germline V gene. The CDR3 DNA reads TGTGCCTCAGGACAGGGGTTGCGGGAGCAGTTCTTC. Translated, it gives CASGQGLREQFF.

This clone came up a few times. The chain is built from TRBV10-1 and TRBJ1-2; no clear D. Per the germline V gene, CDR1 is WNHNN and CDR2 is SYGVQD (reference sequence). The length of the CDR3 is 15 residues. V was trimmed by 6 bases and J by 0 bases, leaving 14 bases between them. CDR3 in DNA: TGCGCCAGCAGGGCCGGACGATCCTCTAACTATGGCTACACCTTC. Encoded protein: CASRAGRSSNYGYTF.

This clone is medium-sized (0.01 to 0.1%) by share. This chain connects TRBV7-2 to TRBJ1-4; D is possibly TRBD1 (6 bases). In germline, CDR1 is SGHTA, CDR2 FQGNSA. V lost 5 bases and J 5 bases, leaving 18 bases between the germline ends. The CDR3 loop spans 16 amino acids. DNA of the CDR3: TGTGCCAGCAGCCCCCTTGCGGGGGCCAGGAATGAAAAACTGTTTTTT. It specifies CASSPLAGARNEKLFF.

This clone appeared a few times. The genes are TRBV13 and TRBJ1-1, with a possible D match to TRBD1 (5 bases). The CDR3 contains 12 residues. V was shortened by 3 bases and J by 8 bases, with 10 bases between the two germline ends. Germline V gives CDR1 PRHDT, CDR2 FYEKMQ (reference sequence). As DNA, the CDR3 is TGTGCCAGCAGCTTCAGGGACGGGGAAGCTTTCTTT. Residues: CASSFRDGEAFF.

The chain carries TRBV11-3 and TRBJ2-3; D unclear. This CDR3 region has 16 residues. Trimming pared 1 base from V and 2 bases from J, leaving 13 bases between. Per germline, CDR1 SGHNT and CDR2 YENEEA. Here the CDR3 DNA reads TGTGCCAGCAGCTTAGGAGGACCGGAAATCACAGATACGCAGTATTTT. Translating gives CASSLGGPEITDTQYF.

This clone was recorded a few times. The CDR3 here is CASSQGEAGDLDTQYF. The CDR3, as DNA: TGTGCCAGCAGCCAAGGAGAAGCGGGGGACCTCGATACGCAGTATTTT. This chain joins TRBV4-2 and TRBJ2-3; 8 nucleotides align to TRBD2. CDR1 is LGHNA and CDR2 is YNFKEQ in the germline V gene. Germline trimming cut 1 base from V and 6 bases from J; bases unmatched to any gene: 9. This CDR3 is 16 amino acids long.

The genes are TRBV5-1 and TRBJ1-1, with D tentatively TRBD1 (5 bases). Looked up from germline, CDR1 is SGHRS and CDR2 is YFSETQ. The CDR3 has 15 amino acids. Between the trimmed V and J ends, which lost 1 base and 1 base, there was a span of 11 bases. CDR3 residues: CASSLRWGSNTEAFF. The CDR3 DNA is TGCGCCAGCAGCTTGAGATGGGGGTCGAACACTGAAGCTTTCTTT. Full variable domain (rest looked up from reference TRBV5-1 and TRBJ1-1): KAGVTQTPRYLIKTRGQQVTLSCSPISGHRSVSWYQQTPGQGLQFLFEYFSETQRNKGNFPGRFSGRQFSNSRSEMNVSTLELGDSALYLCASSLRWGSNTEAFFGQGTRLTVV.

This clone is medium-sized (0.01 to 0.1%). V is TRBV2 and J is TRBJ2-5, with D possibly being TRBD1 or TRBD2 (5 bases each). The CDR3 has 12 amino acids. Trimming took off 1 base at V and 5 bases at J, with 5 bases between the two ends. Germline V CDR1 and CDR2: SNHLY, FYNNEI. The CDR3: CASSEGDETQYF. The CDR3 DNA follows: TGTGCCAGCAGTGAAGGGGACGAGACCCAGTACTTC.

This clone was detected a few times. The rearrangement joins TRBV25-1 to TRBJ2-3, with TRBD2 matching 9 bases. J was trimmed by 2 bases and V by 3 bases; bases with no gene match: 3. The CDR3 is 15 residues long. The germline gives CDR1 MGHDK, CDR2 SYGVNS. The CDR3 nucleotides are TGTGCCAGCAGTGACCTAGCGGGGAACACAGATACGCAGTATTTT. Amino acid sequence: CASSDLAGNTDTQYF.

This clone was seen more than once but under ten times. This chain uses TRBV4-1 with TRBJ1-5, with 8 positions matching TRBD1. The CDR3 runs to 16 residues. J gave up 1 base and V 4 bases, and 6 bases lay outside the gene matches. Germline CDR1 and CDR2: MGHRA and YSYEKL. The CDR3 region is CASSLQTGASNQPQHF. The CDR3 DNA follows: TGCGCCAGCAGCCTACAGACAGGGGCCAGCAATCAGCCCCAGCATTTT.

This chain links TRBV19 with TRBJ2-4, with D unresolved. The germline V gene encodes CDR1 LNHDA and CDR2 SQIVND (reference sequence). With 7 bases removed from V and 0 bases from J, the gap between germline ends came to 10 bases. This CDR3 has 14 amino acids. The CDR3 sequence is CASMEPGAKNIQYF. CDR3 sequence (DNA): TGTGCCAGTATGGAGCCTGGAGCCAAAAACATTCAGTACTTC.

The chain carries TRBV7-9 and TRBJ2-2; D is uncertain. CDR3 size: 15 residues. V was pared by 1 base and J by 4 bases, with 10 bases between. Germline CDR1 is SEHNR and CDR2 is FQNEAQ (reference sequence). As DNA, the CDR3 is TGTGCCAGCAGCTTAGGGATTTCGGGCACCGGGGAGCTGTTTTTT. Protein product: CASSLGISGTGELFF.

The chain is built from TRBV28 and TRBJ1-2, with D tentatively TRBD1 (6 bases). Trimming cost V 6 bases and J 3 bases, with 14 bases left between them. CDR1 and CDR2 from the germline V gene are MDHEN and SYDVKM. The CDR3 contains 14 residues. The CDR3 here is CASRPSDSHYGYTF. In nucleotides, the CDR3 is TGTGCCAGCAGACCCTCGGACAGCCACTATGGCTACACCTTC.

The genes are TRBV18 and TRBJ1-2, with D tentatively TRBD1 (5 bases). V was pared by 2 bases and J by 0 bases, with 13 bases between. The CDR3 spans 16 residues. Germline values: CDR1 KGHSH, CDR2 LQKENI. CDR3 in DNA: TGTGCCAGCTCACCATCCCAAAAACAGGCTAACTATGGCTACACCTTC. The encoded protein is CASSPSQKQANYGYTF.

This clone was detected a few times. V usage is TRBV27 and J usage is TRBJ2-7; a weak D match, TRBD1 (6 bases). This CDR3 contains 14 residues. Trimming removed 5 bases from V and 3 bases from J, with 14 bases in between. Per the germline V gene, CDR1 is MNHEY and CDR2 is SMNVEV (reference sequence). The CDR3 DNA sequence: TGTGCCAGCAGTCTCCGGGACATCCACTACGAGCAGTACTTC. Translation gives CASSLRDIHYEQYF.

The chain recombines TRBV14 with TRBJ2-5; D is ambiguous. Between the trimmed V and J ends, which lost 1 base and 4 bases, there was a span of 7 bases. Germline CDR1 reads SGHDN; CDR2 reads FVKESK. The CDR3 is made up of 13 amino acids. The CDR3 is CASSQVRLETQYF. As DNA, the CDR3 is TGTGCCAGCAGCCAAGTCCGGTTAGAGACCCAGTACTTC.

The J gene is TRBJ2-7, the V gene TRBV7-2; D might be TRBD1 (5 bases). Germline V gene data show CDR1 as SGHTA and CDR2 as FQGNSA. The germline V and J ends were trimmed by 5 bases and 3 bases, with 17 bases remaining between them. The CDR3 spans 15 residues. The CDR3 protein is CASSPNLRQIYEQYF. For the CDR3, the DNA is TGTGCCAGCAGCCCGAACCTACGACAGATCTACGAGCAGTACTTC.

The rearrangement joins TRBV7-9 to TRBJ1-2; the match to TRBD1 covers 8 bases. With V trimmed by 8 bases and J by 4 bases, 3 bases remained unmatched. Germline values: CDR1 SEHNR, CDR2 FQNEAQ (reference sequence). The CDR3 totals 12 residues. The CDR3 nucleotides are TGTGCCAGCTCGGGACAGGCCTATGGCTACACCTTC. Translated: CASSGQAYGYTF.

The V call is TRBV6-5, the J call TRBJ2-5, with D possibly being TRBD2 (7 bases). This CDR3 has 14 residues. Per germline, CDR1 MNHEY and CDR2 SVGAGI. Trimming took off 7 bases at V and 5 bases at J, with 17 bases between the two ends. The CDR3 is CASIGGGGMETQYF. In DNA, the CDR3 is TGTGCCAGCATCGGAGGGGGGGGCATGGAGACCCAGTACTTC.